These 27 T cell receptor beta chains originate from one sample sequenced in a study of T cell responses to AZD1222 COVID-19 vaccine. Generated by immunoSEQ multiplex PCR, the TCRdb table keeps only in-frame clones and is missing some. This sample has roughly 150,000 clones, with approximately 90% found just once. Material: peripheral blood, obtained on day 0 of AZD1222 vaccination. These receptors came from an adult in good health.

The sample holds one count of this clone. The V call is TRBV4-1, the J call TRBJ1-2; 8 bases line up with TRBD1. Losses at the gene ends were 1 base for V and 4 bases for J; bases not matched to a gene: 8. The CDR3 is 16 amino acids. Germline assignment: CDR1 MGHRA and CDR2 YSYEKL. CDR3 protein: CASSQGPGQGIYGYTF. In DNA, the CDR3 is TGCGCCAGCAGCCAAGGACCAGGACAGGGAATCTATGGCTACACCTTC.

This chain's CDR3 is CASTEDRGNYGYTF. The CDR3 nucleotides are TGTGCCAGCACCGAGGACAGGGGAAACTATGGCTACACCTTC. This chain connects TRBV6-5 to TRBJ1-2, with 9 bases aligning to TRBD1. This CDR3 spans 14 amino acids. CDR1 MNHEY and CDR2 SVGAGI come from the germline V gene. Unmatched junction bases numbered 5, after V lost 7 bases and J lost 2 bases.

This clone was seen a handful of times. The chain uses TRBV7-2 and TRBJ2-7; a weak D match, TRBD2 (5 bases). V was clipped by 0 bases and J by 0 bases, with 6 bases between them. CDR3 length: 14 residues. Germline V gives CDR1 SGHTA, CDR2 FQGNSA. This chain's CDR3 is CASSLAGVSYEQYF. The CDR3 DNA is TGTGCCAGCAGCTTAGCGGGAGTCTCCTACGAGCAGTACTTC.

This sequence joins TRBV19 and TRBJ2-7, with a weak D call TRBD1 (6 bases). CDR1 is LNHDA, CDR2 SQIVND, per germline (reference sequence). This CDR3 comprises 14 residues. Trimming pared 2 bases from V and 0 bases from J, leaving 8 bases between. The CDR3 here is CASSISRGSYEQYF. CDR3 nucleotides: TGTGCCAGTAGTATAAGCAGGGGCTCCTACGAGCAGTACTTC.

The chain couples TRBV3-1 (or the pseudogene TRBV3-2) to TRBJ2-3, with TRBD1 as a possible D gene (5 bases). V shed 4 bases and J shed 3 bases, with 14 bases lying between them. This CDR3 has 15 amino acids. Per the germline V gene, CDR1 is LGHDT and CDR2 is YNNKEL (reference sequence). CDR3: CASSPTGVRTDTQYF. For the CDR3, the DNA is TGTGCCAGCAGCCCCACAGGAGTGAGGACAGATACGCAGTATTTT.

This CDR3 is CASSRDGNQPQHF. The DNA for the CDR3 is TGTGCCAGCAGCCGGGACGGTAATCAGCCCCAGCATTTT. This chain joins TRBV4-2 and TRBJ1-5, with D perhaps TRBD1 (5 bases). Trimming shortened V by 4 bases and J by 4 bases, and 8 bases separated the two germline ends. The CDR3 consists of 13 residues. Germline V CDR1 and CDR2: LGHNA, YNFKEQ.

V usage is TRBV6-5 and J usage is TRBJ2-2, with 7 positions matching TRBD1. The CDR3 is made up of 15 amino acids. Germline CDR1 is MNHEY and CDR2 is SVGAGI. J gave up 0 bases and V 5 bases, and 3 bases lay outside the gene matches. CDR3 region: CASSPTGTNTGELFF. CDR3 DNA sequence: TGTGCCAGCAGTCCGACAGGGACGAACACCGGGGAGCTGTTTTTT.

The chain combines TRBV29-1 with TRBJ2-1, with D tentatively TRBD2 (6 bases). The CDR3 covers 13 residues. V dropped 4 bases and J dropped 5 bases, with 12 bases sitting between them. Germline loops: CDR1 SQVTM, CDR2 ANQGSEA. The CDR3 sequence: CSVGARDHNEQFF. In DNA form, the CDR3 reads TGCAGCGTTGGGGCGCGGGACCACAATGAGCAGTTCTTC.

The chain is built from TRBV28 and TRBJ2-3; 10 bases align to TRBD2. CDR1 and CDR2 from the germline V gene are MDHEN and SYDVKM. The CDR3 is made up of 14 amino acids. V gave up 11 bases and J gave up 0 bases; unmatched junction bases: 5. DNA for the CDR3: TGTGCCTCACAGCGGGAGGGAAGCACAGATACGCAGTATTTT. Translation gives CASQREGSTDTQYF.

The chain is built from TRBV28 and TRBJ2-7; possibly TRBD1 for D (6 bases). Trimming took off 8 bases at V and 5 bases at J, with 19 bases between the two ends. Germline V CDR1 and CDR2: MDHEN, SYDVKM. The CDR3 loop spans 14 amino acids. This chain's CDR3 is CASGSVGGSDEQYF. The DNA for the CDR3 is TGTGCCAGCGGATCGGTAGGGGGTAGCGACGAGCAGTACTTC.

This rearrangement joins TRBV11-3 to TRBJ2-3; D ambiguous. CDR1 and CDR2 (germline): SGHNT, YENEEA. This CDR3 contains 12 residues. The V end was cut by 3 bases, the J end by 3 bases, with 4 bases between. CDR3 in amino acids: CASSLGTDTQYF. CDR3 DNA sequence: TGTGCCAGCAGCTTGGGGACAGATACGCAGTATTTT.

The chain uses TRBV28 and TRBJ1-1, with D hard to call. The germline V gene has CDR1 MDHEN and CDR2 SYDVKM. V lost 3 bases, J lost 5 bases, and 16 bases lay in between. This CDR3 contains 15 residues. In DNA, the CDR3 is TGTGCCAGCAGTTTGGCGTCACAAGCGTGGACTGAAGCTTTCTTT. Residues: CASSLASQAWTEAFF.

The chain couples TRBV5-4 to TRBJ2-3; the match to TRBD2 covers 8 bases. Germline-derived CDR1 and CDR2 are SGHNT and YYREEE (reference sequence). The CDR3 sequence is 15 residues long. V shed 5 bases and J 4 bases; nucleotides not matched to a gene: 9. In DNA, the CDR3 is TGTGCCAGCAGGTTCGCGGGAGGCGGAGCAGATACGCAGTATTTT. This encodes CASRFAGGGADTQYF. Full variable domain (rest looked up from reference TRBV5-4 and TRBJ2-3): ETGVTQSPTHLIKTRGQQVTLRCSSQSGHNTVSWYQQALGQGPQFIFQYYREEENGRGNFPPRFSGLQFPNYSSELNVNALELDDSALYLCASRFAGGGADTQYFGPGTRLTVL.

The rearrangement uses TRBV29-1 and TRBJ2-1; D gene ambiguous. CDR3 size: 14 residues. Germline values: CDR1 SQVTM, CDR2 ANQGSEA. Trimming pared 6 bases from V and 0 bases from J, leaving 12 bases between. CDR3 amino acids: CSVGSSGSYNEQFF. As DNA, the CDR3 is TGCAGCGTCGGAAGCTCTGGCTCCTACAATGAGCAGTTCTTC.

The rearrangement joins TRBV7-2 to TRBJ2-7; unclear D gene. The V and J ends lost 0 bases and 6 bases respectively, with 6 bases between them. Germline V CDR1 and CDR2: SGHTA, FQGNSA. CDR3 length: 12 amino acids. The CDR3 DNA reads TGTGCCAGCAGCTTAGCCCCTCTCGAGCAGTACTTC. This codes for CASSLAPLEQYF.

This chain uses TRBV28 with TRBJ2-7; D call uncertain. Trimming took off 5 bases at V and 7 bases at J, with 9 bases between the two ends. This CDR3 is 11 amino acids long. In germline, CDR1 is MDHEN, CDR2 SYDVKM. The DNA of the CDR3 is TGTGCCAGCAGTCCTGGCTTGGAGCAGTACTTC. This sequence encodes CASSPGLEQYF.

The sample holds one count of this clone. V is TRBV10-1 and J is TRBJ2-7; D possibly matches TRBD1 or TRBD2 (5 bases each). CDR3 length equals 13 residues. The V end lost 4 bases, the J end lost 6 bases, and 13 bases lay between the germline ends. Germline CDR1 WNHNN, CDR2 SYGVQD (reference sequence). The CDR3 sequence: CASSARESGEQYF. The CDR3 DNA sequence: TGCGCCAGCAGTGCCAGGGAGAGCGGCGAGCAGTACTTC.

The chain is built from TRBV7-9 and TRBJ2-3, with TRBD1 as a possible D gene (6 bases). Germline CDR1 reads SEHNR; CDR2 reads FQNEAQ (reference sequence). There are 16 residues in the CDR3. The V gene lost 4 bases and the J gene lost 3 bases, with 17 bases spanning the gap. For the CDR3, the DNA is TGTGCCAGCAGCTCCCAGGGGAAGGACGGAACAGATACGCAGTATTTT. Protein sequence: CASSSQGKDGTDTQYF. Combining the CDR3 with reference TRBV7-9 and TRBJ2-3 gives the whole variable domain DTGVSQNPRHKITKRGQNVTFRCDPISEHNRLYWYRQTLGQGPEFLTYFQNEAQLEKSRLLSDRFSAERPKGSFSTLEIQRTEQGDSAMYLCASSSQGKDGTDTQYFGPGTRLTVL.

The V and J genes are TRBV27 and TRBJ1-1; unclear D gene. The CDR3 has 13 residues. The germline V and J ends were trimmed by 4 bases and 3 bases, with 9 bases remaining between them. Looked up from germline, CDR1 is MNHEY and CDR2 is SMNVEV (reference sequence). CDR3 in amino acids: CASSYTGYTEAFF. Here the CDR3 DNA reads TGTGCCAGCAGTTATACGGGATACACTGAAGCTTTCTTT.

The chain links TRBV7-9 to TRBJ2-1, with D unresolved. This CDR3 is 18 amino acids long. Trimming shortened V by 4 bases and J by 2 bases, and 21 bases separated the two germline ends. CDR1 is SEHNR, CDR2 FQNEAQ, per germline (reference sequence). CDR3: CASSSLVDPPATYNEQFF. The DNA of the CDR3 is TGTGCCAGCAGCTCCCTAGTCGACCCGCCCGCCACCTACAATGAGCAGTTCTTC.

The chain carries TRBV21-1 and TRBJ1-1. TRBV21-1 is a listed pseudogene. The CDR3 consists of 14 residues. The CDR3 here is CASSKVSANTEAFF. The CDR3 DNA sequence: TGTGCCAGCAGCAAGGTTTCGGCGAACACTGAAGCTTTCTTT.

The V and J genes are TRBV3-1 (or the pseudogene TRBV3-2) and TRBJ1-2, with TRBD1 matching 7 bases. CDR1 and CDR2 from the germline V gene are LGHDT and YNNKEL (reference sequence). The J segment lost 8 bases and the V segment lost 1 base, leaving 7 bases of the junction unmatched. The CDR3 sequence is 14 residues long. CDR3: CASSQVDRASGYTF. CDR3 bases: TGTGCCAGCAGCCAAGTAGACAGGGCTAGCGGCTACACCTTC.

V gene TRBV29-1 combines with J gene TRBJ1-5; a possible D gene is TRBD1 (5 bases). The CDR3 length is 12 residues. CDR1 and CDR2 from the germline V gene are SQVTM and ANQGSEA. Trimming stripped 4 bases from V and 7 bases from J, with 11 bases between. The CDR3 nucleotides read TGCAGCGTTGGGGGGGGAGGGCAGCCCCAGCATTTT. Amino acid sequence: CSVGGGGQPQHF. The whole variable domain, filled in from reference TRBV29-1 and TRBJ1-5, reads SAVISQKPSRDICQRGTSLTIQCQVDSQVTMMFWYRQQPGQSLTLIATANQGSEATYESGFVIDKFPISRPNLTFSTLTVSNMSPEDSSIYLCSVGGGGQPQHFGDGTRLSIL.

This chain joins TRBV18 and TRBJ2-2; 7 bases are shared with TRBD1. The CDR3 has 16 amino acids. Germline trimming cut 1 base from V and 4 bases from J; bases unmatched to any gene: 6. Per germline, CDR1 KGHSH and CDR2 LQKENI. CDR3 sequence: CASSPQTGSSTGELFF. The DNA of the CDR3 is TGTGCCAGCTCACCACAGACAGGGAGTAGCACCGGGGAGCTGTTTTTT. The full variable domain, rest sourced from reference TRBV18 and TRBJ2-2, is NAGVMQNPRHLVRRRGQEARLRCSPMKGHSHVYWYRQLPEEGLKFMVYLQKENIIDESGMPKERFSAEFPKEGPSILRIQQVVRGDSAAYFCASSPQTGSSTGELFFGEGSRLTVL.

This clone has a single count. Additional DNA sequences in this sample encode the identical CDR3. This chain joins TRBV18 and TRBJ2-5, with a tentative D call TRBD1 (5 bases). V gave up 6 bases and J gave up 5 bases, with 7 bases separating them. Germline V CDR1 and CDR2: KGHSH, LQKENI. CDR3 length equals 11 residues. Here the CDR3 DNA reads TGTGCCAGCTCTCCAGGGGAGACCCAGTACTTC. Translated: CASSPGETQYF.

The chain carries TRBV7-9 and TRBJ1-1, with D unclear. Germline-derived CDR1 and CDR2 are SEHNR and FQNEAQ (reference sequence). The V and J ends lost 2 bases and 4 bases respectively, with 8 bases between them. This CDR3 has 13 amino acids. The CDR3 reads CASSLSGATEAFF. The CDR3 region has the DNA TGTGCCAGCAGCTTAAGCGGTGCCACTGAAGCTTTCTTT.

The chain employs TRBV6-1 and TRBJ2-2; 8 bases agree with TRBD1. The CDR3 covers 16 residues. The germline V gene encodes CDR1 MNHNS and CDR2 SASEGT. V gave up 4 bases and J gave up 1 base; unmatched junction bases: 5. CDR3 coding DNA: TGTGCCAGCAGTGTATGGGGGACAGGGAACACCGGGGAGCTGTTTTTT. The encoded protein is CASSVWGTGNTGELFF.